The entry below gives a single T cell receptor beta chain sequence along with its context. What it recognizes is unknown. The data were taken from a study of OX40 agonist ivuxolimab in advanced cancers. Regarding the study as a whole: Clonal expansion from baseline to week 6 occurred in both CD4+ and CD8+ T cells. Some of the nonresponding patients also showed low levels of normalized T-cell clonal expansion.

There are 17 residues in the CDR3. The V gene end was trimmed by 6 bases and the J gene end by 2 bases; junction bases not matched to a gene: 14. CDR1 SGHKS and CDR2 YYEKEE come from the germline V gene (reference sequence). Sequencing used immunoSEQ multiplex PCR; TCRdb keeps in-frame clones, though not all of them. Of 85,000 to 120,000 clones listed, 90% are singletons. The sample consisted of CD4+ or CD8+ T cells sorted from blood, taken in a trial of the OX40 agonist ivuxolimab. This chain links TRBV5-5 with TRBJ1-2, with 9 bases lining up with TRBD1. The origin of this receptor is an adult with an advanced solid tumor such as melanoma, head and neck, liver or kidney cancer. Here the CDR3 reads CASNNPDPGTGNYGYTF. The CDR3 DNA follows: TGTGCCAGCAACAACCCCGACCCGGGGACAGGGAACTATGGCTACACCTTC.